This T cell receptor beta chain was documented in a study of identical twins. Study-wide results and limits: Researchers reported weaker excess twin sharing in beta out-of-frame sequences. The study drew conclusions from cross-sectional statistical analysis, not from following the same donors.

This clonotype was detected ten times or more. What it recognizes is unknown. Through template switching, a universal primer site was introduced, and the cDNA contained unique molecular identifiers. TCRdb fed the 5' RACE reads into MiXCR, producing one record per CDR3 protein. The sample has around 160,000 distinct CDR3 sequences; around 3.6% are singletons. Germline V gene lookup returns CDR1 SGHAT and CDR2 FQDESV (reference sequence). V was clipped by 5 bases and J by 8 bases, with 13 bases between them. This CDR3 is built from 13 residues. The chain recombines TRBV11-1 with TRBJ2-1; perhaps TRBD1 as D (5 bases). This clonotype was obtained from a man aged 18-30 years in good health. Sequencing input: memory T cells sorted from blood. Written as DNA, the CDR3 is TGTGCCAGCAGCCCGCTAGGGGTTGATGAGCAGTTCTTC. Translated, it gives CASSPLGVDEQFF.